The 28 T cell receptor beta chains below were found in one sample sequenced in a study of T cells in women clearing cervical HPV infection. The repertoire was sequenced with immunoSEQ multiplex PCR; TCRdb's copy has only in-frame clones and lacks some. The sample has 40,000 to 55,000 clones, and its top ten clones hold about 0.94%. Sequencing was performed on blood buffy coat. These TCRs come from a woman aged 18 to 75 with a cervical HPV16 infection that either progressed to CIN3+ or cleared (not recorded which).

About this clone itself: The CDR3 end falls 3 residues outside the read, so it is completed with the germline J gene. The chain combines TRBV7-9 with TRBJ2-1, with 7 bases aligning to TRBD1. V shed 2 bases and J 3 bases; nucleotides not matched to a gene: 4. The CDR3 is made up of 15 amino acids. Germline V lookup: CDR1 SEHNR, CDR2 FQNEAQ (reference sequence). CDR3 loop: CASSLQGVDYNEQFF. The sequenced part of the CDR3 DNA is TGTGCCAGCAGCTTACAGGGGGTGGACTACAATGAG.

On this clone: Read coverage stops 3 residues before the CDR3 terminus; the germline J gene supplies the remainder. J is TRBJ1-2 and V is TRBV2, with 7 positions matching TRBD1. The CDR3 covers 17 residues. Germline CDR1 SNHLY, CDR2 FYNNEI. Incomplete CDR3 DNA: TGTGCCAGCCGACAGGGTCGGACTTCGTTGGTGGGTAAGGGA. The encoded protein is CASRQGRTSLVGKG. The CDR3 as a whole reads CASRQGRTSLVGKGYTF.

Notes on this clone: The read finishes 3 residues shy of the CDR3 end, and the germline J gene is used to complete it. The chain carries TRBV5-1 and TRBJ2-1; D is undetermined. Germline V gene lookup returns CDR1 SGHRS and CDR2 YFSETQ. V shed 0 bases and J shed 6 bases, with 10 bases lying between them. The CDR3 contains 14 residues. CDR3 bases read: TGCGCCAGCAGCTTGGAACTCCCCCCCAATGAG. Residues: CASSLELPPNE. Given in full, the CDR3 is CASSLELPPNEQFF.

A word on this clone: The missing CDR3 end, 3 residues past where the read stops, is filled in from the germline J gene. The rearrangement links TRBV5-1 to TRBJ2-3, with TRBD2 identical over 7 bases. This CDR3 has 15 residues. Germline V CDR1 and CDR2: SGHRS, YFSETQ. The CDR3 sequence is CASSGGVHQGETQYF. CDR3 bases read: TGCGCCAGCAGCGGGGGGGTCCACCAAGGAGAGACG.

Of note for this clone: The read halts 3 residues ahead of the CDR3 end, with the missing end drawn from the germline J gene. The chain couples TRBV20-1 to TRBJ2-1; the D gene is possibly TRBD2 (7 bases). The V gene's germline CDR1 is DFQATT and CDR2 SNEGSKA (reference sequence). Trimming shortened V by 6 bases and J by 6 bases, and 12 bases separated the two germline ends. CDR3 length equals 12 residues. CDR3 DNA (partial): TGCAGTGCCTCGGGGGGCGGCAATGAG. Translated, it gives CSASGGGNE. The complete CDR3 protein is CSASGGGNEQFF.

On this clone: Coverage ceases 3 residues before the CDR3 finishes, and the germline J gene fills in the end. The chain combines TRBV6-1 with TRBJ2-1; D gene unclear. V dropped 1 base and J dropped 9 bases, with 4 bases sitting between them. The CDR3 is made up of 11 amino acids. Germline V lookup: CDR1 MNHNS, CDR2 SASEGT. CDR3 sequence reads: CASSEVFEQFF. The DNA read from the CDR3 is TGTGCCAGCAGTGAAGTCTTTGAG.

Remarks on this clone: The CDR3 is cut off 3 residues early in the read; its end comes from the germline J gene. The chain links TRBV11-2 to TRBJ2-1, with TRBD2 matching over 8 bases. The V gene's germline CDR1 is SGHAT and CDR2 FQNNGV. The CDR3 extends over 15 amino acids. V was clipped by 2 bases and J by 5 bases; unmatched bases: 5. CDR3 protein: CASSLIGGGNNEQFF. The part of the CDR3 DNA that was read is TGTGCCAGCAGCTTAATCGGCGGGGGGAACAATGAG. The variable domain in full, completed from reference TRBV11-2 and TRBJ2-1, reads EAGVAQSPRYKIIEKRQSVAFWCNPISGHATLYWYQQILGQGPKLLIQFQNNGVVDDSQLPKDRFSAERLKGVDSTLKIQPAKLEDSAVYLCASSLIGGGNNEQFFGPGTRLTVL.

CDR3 DNA (partial): TGCGCCAGCAGCTTGGATGGACAGGAAAATTCACCC. Its translation: CASSLDGQENSP. The entire CDR3 reads CASSLDGQENSPLHF. The chain recombines TRBV5-1 with TRBJ1-6; 7 nucleotides line up with TRBD1. The CDR3 end falls 3 residues outside the read, so it is completed with the germline J gene. V trimming: 0 bases; J trimming: 7 bases; junction bases outside the gene matches: 4. This CDR3 has 15 residues. The germline V gene has CDR1 SGHRS and CDR2 YFSETQ.

Partial CDR3 DNA: TGTGCCAGCAGCTTAAGGGGGAGTCGTGCAGATACG. It specifies CASSLRGSRADT. The whole CDR3 protein reads CASSLRGSRADTQYF. This chain joins TRBV11-2 and TRBJ2-3, with D perhaps matching TRBD1 (6 bases). The missing CDR3 end, 3 residues past where the read stops, is filled in from the germline J gene. Looked up from germline, CDR1 is SGHAT and CDR2 is FQNNGV. Trimming shortened V by 2 bases and J by 4 bases, and 13 bases separated the two germline ends. This CDR3 contains 15 residues.

In the case of this clone: The read terminates 3 residues ahead of where the CDR3 ends, so the germline J gene completes it. This chain connects TRBV7-2 to TRBJ2-7; 9 bases align to TRBD2. The germline V gene has CDR1 SGHTA and CDR2 FQGNSA. The CDR3 sequence is 13 residues long. The V and J ends lost 8 bases and 2 bases, in that order; junction bases with no gene match: 4. CDR3 loop: CASSGGGAYEQYF. The covered CDR3 bases are TGTGCCAGCTCTGGCGGGGGGGCCTACGAG. Using reference TRBV7-2 and TRBJ2-7 for the parts outside the CDR3, the full variable domain is GAGVSQSPSNKVTEKGKDVELRCDPISGHTALYWYRQSLGQGLEFLIYFQGNSAPDKSGLPSDRFSAERTGGSVSTLTIQRTQQEDSAVYLCASSGGGAYEQYFGPGTRLTVT.

As to this clone: The CDR3 goes on 3 residues after the read ends, and that part is filled in from the germline J gene. This rearrangement joins TRBV11-2 to TRBJ1-2; maybe TRBD1 (5 bases). The CDR3 spans 12 residues. Germline CDR1 is SGHAT and CDR2 is FQNNGV. The CDR3 loop reads CASSFGGADYTF. Partial CDR3 DNA: TGTGCCAGCAGCTTCGGAGGGGCCGAC.

Worth noting for this clone: The read ends 3 residues shy of where the CDR3 ends; the end is completed using the germline J gene. The chain uses TRBV19 and TRBJ2-7, with a tentative D call TRBD1 (6 bases). CDR3 size: 11 residues. CDR1 is LNHDA and CDR2 is SQIVND in the germline V gene (reference sequence). The V end lost 8 bases, the J end lost 5 bases, and 10 bases lay between the germline ends. The DNA read from the CDR3 is TGTGCCAGTGGGGGCGGCGACGAG. Its translation is CASGGGDE. The entire CDR3 protein is CASGGGDEQYF.

Of note for this clone: The read terminates 3 residues before the CDR3 end, so the remaining end is supplied by the germline J gene. V gene TRBV5-1 combines with J gene TRBJ2-1, with 14 positions matching TRBD2. V dropped 6 bases and J dropped 9; count of bases not matched to a gene: 8. Germline lookup yields CDR1 SGHRS and CDR2 YFSETQ. This CDR3 is built from 15 residues. This CDR3 is CASTRTSGGRVEQFF. Incomplete CDR3 DNA: TGCGCCAGCACCAGGACTAGCGGGGGGCGCGTTGAG.

On this clone: The read terminates 3 residues before the CDR3 end, so the remaining end is supplied by the germline J gene. This chain joins TRBV4-1 and TRBJ2-3; 9 nucleotides match TRBD2. The CDR3 spans 16 residues. V was clipped by 3 bases and J by 3 bases; unmatched bases: 7. Per germline, CDR1 MGHRA and CDR2 YSYEKL. This CDR3 reads CASSQGGLAYTDTQYF. The CDR3 DNA, read in part, is TGCGCCAGCAGCCAGGGGGGACTAGCTTATACAGATACG.

About this clone itself: The read halts 3 residues ahead of the CDR3 end, with the missing end drawn from the germline J gene. The rearrangement links TRBV20-1 to TRBJ1-1, with unresolved D. There are 14 residues in the CDR3. Per the germline V gene, CDR1 is DFQATT and CDR2 is SNEGSKA (reference sequence). The V end lost 4 bases, the J end lost 7 bases, and 19 bases lay between the germline ends. The covered CDR3 bases are TGCAGTGCTAAGTTGGTCAGTTCGGCGGGTGAA. Encoded protein: CSAKLVSSAGE. The full-length CDR3 reads as CSAKLVSSAGEAFF.

To note about this clone: The CDR3 goes on 3 residues after the read ends, and that part is filled in from the germline J gene. J is TRBJ1-4 and V is TRBV12-3 or TRBV12-4; a possible D gene is TRBD1 (5 bases). V gave up 1 base and J gave up 9 bases, with 12 bases separating them. CDR3 length: 14 amino acids. The sequenced CDR3 bases are TGTGCCAGCAGTTTAGGGCAGGGAATCCAAAAA. Its translation is CASSLGQGIQK. The entire CDR3 protein is CASSLGQGIQKLFF.

On this clone itself: The CDR3 end lies 3 residues beyond the end of the read and is filled in from the germline J gene. The rearrangement joins TRBV20-1 to TRBJ2-7; 10 bases fit TRBD1. The CDR3 is made up of 13 amino acids. Looked up from germline, CDR1 is DFQATT and CDR2 is SNEGSKA (reference sequence). V dropped 4 bases and J dropped 5; count of bases not matched to a gene: 5. CDR3 region: CSANRQGAHEQYF. The CDR3 DNA, read in part, is TGCAGTGCTAACCGACAGGGGGCCCACGAG.

As concerns this clone: The read ends 3 residues before the CDR3 terminus; that terminus is restored from the germline J gene. The chain combines TRBV29-1 with TRBJ1-1; TRBD1 might be the D (6 bases). The germline V gene encodes CDR1 SQVTM and CDR2 ANQGSEA. The V and J ends lost 3 bases and 1 base respectively, with 9 bases between them. The CDR3 sequence is 13 residues long. The sequenced CDR3 bases are TGCAGCGTTGACCTGACAGGGAACACTGAA. Translated, it gives CSVDLTGNTE. The CDR3 as a whole reads CSVDLTGNTEAFF.

About this clone itself: The read gets to within 3 residues of the CDR3 end, and the germline J gene fills in the rest. This chain connects TRBV19 to TRBJ2-7; weak D call: TRBD1 (6 bases). Trimming stripped 3 bases from V and 4 bases from J, with 13 bases between. Germline-derived CDR1 and CDR2 are LNHDA and SQIVND (reference sequence). This CDR3 region has 14 residues. Incomplete CDR3 DNA: TGTGCCAGTAGTATCAGGGGACCTACGTACGAG. Encoded protein: CASSIRGPTYE. The whole CDR3 sequence is CASSIRGPTYEQYF.

Worth noting for this clone: The read terminates 3 residues ahead of where the CDR3 ends, so the germline J gene completes it. This sequence joins TRBV19 and TRBJ2-3; no clear D gene. The CDR3 totals 15 residues. The germline gives CDR1 LNHDA, CDR2 SQIVND (reference sequence). CDR3 DNA, as far as it was read: TGTGCCAGTAGTATATCAGGAACGTACCAAGAGACG. This encodes CASSISGTYQET. The full CDR3 protein is CASSISGTYQETQYF.

Turning to this clone: The CDR3 end is not reached by the read, which stops 3 residues before it; the germline J gene fills it in. The chain combines TRBV18 with TRBJ1-2; D remains unclear. The CDR3 extends over 13 amino acids. The germline V gene encodes CDR1 KGHSH and CDR2 LQKENI. The covered CDR3 bases are TGTGCCAGCTCACCACTGAACACAGATACC. Protein sequence: CASSPLNTDT. The complete CDR3 protein is CASSPLNTDTYTF.

On this clone: The CDR3 is cut off 3 residues early in the read; its end comes from the germline J gene. This chain uses TRBV5-4 with TRBJ1-1; TRBD1 matches at 8 bases. J lost 4 bases, V lost 4 bases, and 6 bases had no gene match. The CDR3 runs to 14 residues. CDR1 and CDR2 (germline): SGHNT, YYREEE (reference sequence). CDR3 sequence: CASSVTGGGTEAFF. CDR3 bases read: TGTGCCAGCAGCGTTACAGGGGGAGGCACTGAA.

Concerning this clone itself: The read falls 3 residues short of the CDR3 end, and the missing part is taken from the germline J gene. The chain joins TRBV18 to TRBJ1-1, with D tentatively TRBD1 (6 bases). Trimming cost V 6 bases and J 4 bases, with 9 bases left between them. Germline-derived CDR1 and CDR2 are KGHSH and LQKENI. The CDR3 sequence is 12 residues long. The CDR3 bases that were read are TGTGCCAGCTCGGGGGGGCCCACTGAA. Translation: CASSGGPTE. The whole CDR3 protein is CASSGGPTEAFF. The full variable domain, its missing parts supplied by reference TRBV18 and TRBJ1-1, is NAGVMQNPRHLVRRRGQEARLRCSPMKGHSHVYWYRQLPEEGLKFMVYLQKENIIDESGMPKERFSAEFPKEGPSILRIQQVVRGDSAAYFCASSGGPTEAFFGQGTRLTVV.

In the case of this clone: The read ends 3 residues before the CDR3 terminus; that terminus is restored from the germline J gene. This sequence joins TRBV10-3 and TRBJ2-3; TRBD2 matches at 8 bases. Looked up from germline, CDR1 is ENHRY and CDR2 is SYGVKD. V gave up 0 bases and J gave up 4 bases; unmatched junction bases: 6. The CDR3 has 16 residues. The CDR3 loop is CAISESSGGPADTQYF. CDR3 DNA (partial): TGTGCCATCAGTGAGTCCTCGGGGGGGCCCGCAGATACG.

About this clone: Compared with germline, one end of the junction differs, possibly owing to a read error. The read terminates 3 residues before the CDR3 end, so the remaining end is supplied by the germline J gene. Other DNA variants within this sample encode the same CDR3. The V and J genes are TRBV18 and TRBJ1-3; unclear D gene. The V gene's germline CDR1 is KGHSH and CDR2 LQKENI. This CDR3 is built from 15 residues. CDR3 sequence: CASSRAIDSGNTIYF. Incomplete CDR3 DNA: TGTGCCAGCTCCCGTGCTATAGACTCTGGAAACACA.

As regards this clone: The CDR3 end falls 3 residues outside the read, so it is completed with the germline J gene. The chain combines TRBV5-5 with TRBJ2-5; 9 bases line up with TRBD1. The germline V gene has CDR1 SGHKS and CDR2 YYEKEE (reference sequence). The CDR3 is 14 residues long. V lost 6 bases and J lost 5; bases outside the gene matches: 8. CDR3 sequence: CASNPGTGWETQYF. CDR3 DNA (partial): TGTGCCAGCAACCCCGGGACAGGGTGGGAGACC.

Of note for this clone: The read terminates 3 residues before the CDR3 end, so the remaining end is supplied by the germline J gene. This chain joins TRBV7-2 and TRBJ2-3; weak D call: TRBD2 (5 bases). The germline gives CDR1 SGHTA, CDR2 FQGNSA. This CDR3 is 14 amino acids long. The CDR3 loop reads CASSPPGSQKTQYF. The covered CDR3 bases are TGTGCCAGCAGCCCTCCGGGGTCGCAAAAGACG.

Worth noting for this clone: The CDR3 is cut off 3 residues early in the read; its end comes from the germline J gene. The genes are TRBV7-9 and TRBJ2-7, with 8 bases aligning to TRBD1. Germline assignment: CDR1 SEHNR and CDR2 FQNEAQ (reference sequence). The CDR3 is 15 residues long. V lost 5 bases to trimming and J lost 6 bases; unmatched junction nucleotides: 12. CDR3 bases read: TGTGCCAGCAGCGGAGGGACAGGCCTTGAGGGCGAG. Translating gives CASSGGTGLEGE. The full CDR3 sequence reads CASSGGTGLEGEQYF.